This T cell receptor (beta chain) was found in a study of control samples from healthy donors and cancer patients. Produced via immunoSEQ multiplex PCR; TCRdb's table is partial and in-frame only. The sample yields 90,000 to 150,000 clones, 88% seen once. The germline V gene has CDR1 SEHNR and CDR2 FQNEAQ (reference sequence). This CDR3 is built from 12 residues. V was clipped by 2 bases and J by 4 bases, with 4 bases between them. This sequence was found in a man in his forties or fifties in good health. The chain has TRBV7-9 and TRBJ2-3; D is unresolved. Sequenced: blood. CDR3 amino acids: CASSLPPDTQYF. The CDR3, as DNA: TGTGCCAGCAGCTTACCACCAGATACGCAGTATTTT.